One and the same sample provided the 28 T cell receptor beta chains below, sequenced in a study of T cells after yellow fever vaccination. TCRdb redid the calling of the 5' RACE reads with MiXCR, one entry per CDR3 protein. The profile shows about 30,000 distinct CDR3 sequences, roughly 6.3% of them singletons. This material consisted of PBMCs, either bulk or a sorted T-cell subset (CD4+, CD8+, memory, or dextramer-sorted; not recorded which), taken on the day of the yellow fever booster vaccination. The receptors were sampled from a man aged 25-45 years who received the YFV17D yellow fever vaccine.

This clonotype was counted many times. The chain recombines TRBV29-1 with TRBJ2-7; 9 bases align to TRBD1. The V gene end was trimmed by 3 bases and the J gene end by 4 bases; junction bases not matched to a gene: 4. CDR1 is SQVTM, CDR2 ANQGSEA, per germline. This CDR3 spans 13 amino acids. The CDR3 nucleotides are TGCAGCGTTGATTCGGGACAGGGTTACGAGCAGTACTTC. Protein sequence: CSVDSGQGYEQYF.

This clonotype was detected many times. The chain employs TRBV20-1 and TRBJ2-1; 7 bases agree with TRBD2. V dropped 3 bases and J dropped 8; count of bases not matched to a gene: 4. The CDR3 sequence is 12 residues long. Per the germline V gene, CDR1 is DFQATT and CDR2 is SNEGSKA (reference sequence). For the CDR3, the DNA is TGCAGTGCTAGGGGGACTAATCATGAGCAGTTCTTC. It yields the protein CSARGTNHEQFF.

V gene TRBV20-1 combines with J gene TRBJ2-7; the match to TRBD2 covers 10 bases. The CDR3 is made up of 16 amino acids. V trimming: 5 bases; J trimming: 0 bases; junction bases outside the gene matches: 10. The germline V gene has CDR1 DFQATT and CDR2 SNEGSKA (reference sequence). The CDR3 DNA sequence: TGCAGTGCTCCCGGACTAGCGGAGGCGAGCTCCTACGAGCAGTACTTC. It encodes CSAPGLAEASSYEQYF.

This clonotype was observed a handful of times. This rearrangement joins TRBV7-2 to TRBJ1-1, with D uncertain. The V end lost 1 base, the J end lost 5 bases, and 11 bases lay between the germline ends. There are 14 residues in the CDR3. Germline V gene sequence: CDR1 SGHTA, CDR2 FQGNSA. The CDR3 loop reads CASSLDGLDTEAFF. The CDR3 coding sequence is TGTGCCAGCAGCTTAGACGGGCTAGATACTGAAGCTTTCTTT. The full variable domain, its missing parts supplied by reference TRBV7-2 and TRBJ1-1, is GAGVSQSPSNKVTEKGKDVELRCDPISGHTALYWYRQSLGQGLEFLIYFQGNSAPDKSGLPSDRFSAERTGGSVSTLTIQRTQQEDSAVYLCASSLDGLDTEAFFGQGTRLTVV.

Comment on this clonotype: This may stem from a read error, because a much larger clone lies one nucleotide away. The chain carries TRBV5-6 and TRBJ2-6; D perhaps matches TRBD2 (5 bases). The germline V gene has CDR1 SGHDT and CDR2 YYEEEE. CDR3 size: 15 residues. CDR3 region: CASSLRGSGDNVLTF. CDR3 DNA sequence: TGTGCCAGCAGCTTGCGGGGATCTGGGGACAACGTCCTGACTTTC.

This clonotype was observed a handful of times. This chain connects TRBV6-1 to TRBJ1-1; 7 bases agree with TRBD1. Unmatched junction bases numbered 10, after V lost 5 bases and J lost 7 bases. CDR1 is MNHNS, CDR2 SASEGT, per germline. This CDR3 has 14 amino acids. The CDR3 is CASSPRKGAHEAFF. DNA of the CDR3: TGTGCCAGCAGTCCCAGAAAGGGGGCTCATGAAGCTTTCTTT.

This clonotype was counted many times. V and J are TRBV27 and TRBJ1-5; D is possibly TRBD1 (5 bases). Germline V gives CDR1 MNHEY, CDR2 SMNVEV (reference sequence). This CDR3 spans 14 amino acids. V was pared by 4 bases and J by 4 bases, with 11 bases between. The CDR3 bases are TGTGCCAGCAGTTCACAGGCTATAAATCAGCCCCAGCATTTT. Its translation is CASSSQAINQPQHF.

This clonotype was counted at least ten times. CDR3 residues: CASSLSRGERGNEQFF. The CDR3 nucleotides are TGTGCCAGCAGCTTATCTCGCGGGGAGAGGGGGAATGAGCAGTTCTTC. The chain couples TRBV7-2 to TRBJ2-1; D is possibly TRBD1 or TRBD2 (6 bases each). V lost 2 bases and J lost 7, with 18 bases in between. Looked up from germline, CDR1 is SGHTA and CDR2 is FQGNSA. The CDR3 loop spans 16 amino acids.

This clonotype was counted a few times. This chain uses TRBV7-8 with TRBJ2-1, with 10 bases fitting TRBD1. The CDR3 is 14 residues long. The germline gives CDR1 SGHVS, CDR2 FQNEAQ. Germline trimming cut 5 bases from V and 9 bases from J; bases unmatched to any gene: 7. CDR3 bases: TGTGCCAGCAGCATTGGGACAGGGGTTGCTGAGCAGTTCTTC. It specifies CASSIGTGVAEQFF. Based on the CDR3 plus reference TRBV7-8 and TRBJ2-1, the full variable domain is GAGVSQSPRYKVAKRGQDVALRCDPISGHVSLFWYQQALGQGPEFLTYFQNEAQLDKSGLPSDRFFAERPEGSVSTLKIQRTQQEDSAVYLCASSIGTGVAEQFFGPGTRLTVL.

The table lists this clonotype with many counts. This chain connects TRBV27 to TRBJ2-1, with D perhaps TRBD1 (5 bases). The CDR3 is 14 amino acids. The germline V gene has CDR1 MNHEY and CDR2 SMNVEV (reference sequence). V was cut by 9 bases and J by 3 bases, with 15 bases left in between. The CDR3, as DNA: TGTGCCAGAGTAGACAGCAGCTGCTACAATGAGCAGTTCTTC. Its translation: CARVDSSCYNEQFF.

The rearrangement uses TRBV5-5 and TRBJ1-5, with 10 bases matching TRBD1. This CDR3 has 15 residues. Unmatched junction bases numbered 1, after V lost 0 bases and J lost 4 bases. Germline assignment: CDR1 SGHKS and CDR2 YYEKEE (reference sequence). The CDR3 protein is CASSLEGQGNQPQHF. For the CDR3, the DNA is TGTGCCAGCAGCTTGGAGGGACAGGGGAATCAGCCCCAGCATTTT.

This clonotype was seen more than once but under ten times. The chain joins TRBV5-1 to TRBJ1-6; unclear D gene. Trimming left V 0 bases short and J 7 bases short, with 8 bases between. The CDR3 has 14 residues. The germline V gene encodes CDR1 SGHRS and CDR2 YFSETQ. CDR3 coding DNA: TGCGCCAGCAGCTTGGAAGGGAACAATTCACCCCTCCACTTT. It specifies CASSLEGNNSPLHF.

The CDR3 region is CASSYDQLSEQFF. CDR3 bases: TGTGCCAGCAGCTACGACCAGCTAAGTGAGCAGTTCTTC. The chain employs TRBV7-8 and TRBJ2-1; D uncertain. With 4 bases removed from V and 9 bases from J, the gap between germline ends came to 13 bases. Looked up from germline, CDR1 is SGHVS and CDR2 is FQNEAQ. CDR3 length equals 13 residues.

This clonotype has only a few counts. This chain links TRBV19 with TRBJ2-2; 7 nucleotides line up with TRBD1. V trimming: 3 bases; J trimming: 7 bases; junction bases outside the gene matches: 8. CDR1 and CDR2 (germline): LNHDA, SQIVND (reference sequence). The CDR3 spans 15 residues. CDR3 region: CASSIQSQGDGELFF. CDR3 coding DNA: TGTGCCAGTAGTATCCAATCTCAGGGGGACGGGGAGCTGTTTTTT.

This clonotype was seen many times. The chain has TRBV25-1 and TRBJ1-2; no clear D gene. Germline-derived CDR1 and CDR2 are MGHDK and SYGVNS. The CDR3 is 13 amino acids. Trimming pared 3 bases from V and 8 bases from J, leaving 13 bases between. The DNA for the CDR3 is TGTGCCAGCAGTGACGGAGGGTTTTACGGCTACACCTTC. This translates into CASSDGGFYGYTF.

The rearrangement joins TRBV4-3 to TRBJ2-7; no reliable D call. The CDR3 totals 13 residues. Trimming took off 2 bases at V and 4 bases at J, with 9 bases between the two ends. The V gene's germline CDR1 is LGHNA and CDR2 YSLEER. This CDR3 reads CASSQFESYEQYF. The CDR3 DNA sequence: TGCGCCAGCAGCCAATTTGAGAGTTACGAGCAGTACTTC.

This clonotype was picked up many times. This chain connects TRBV27 to TRBJ2-1; possible D gene TRBD1, 5 bases. V was shortened by 5 bases and J by 9 bases, with 20 bases between the two germline ends. The germline V gene has CDR1 MNHEY and CDR2 SMNVEV (reference sequence). The CDR3 has 15 amino acids. Here the CDR3 DNA reads TGTGCCAGCAGTCAATTTATTCCCAGGGATGGTGAGCAGTTCTTC. This codes for CASSQFIPRDGEQFF.

This clonotype was seen many times. The chain combines TRBV20-1 with TRBJ2-7; 14 bases match TRBD2. The V gene end was trimmed by 4 bases and the J gene end by 6 bases; junction bases not matched to a gene: 2. The CDR3 contains 13 residues. Germline loops: CDR1 DFQATT, CDR2 SNEGSKA (reference sequence). The CDR3 here is CSAIGLAGGEQYF. CDR3 bases: TGCAGTGCTATTGGACTAGCGGGAGGCGAGCAGTACTTC.

This clonotype was counted at least ten times. The CDR3 nucleotides are TGTGCCGGCCCCGGGGGGTGTCTGAACCGCGACTACGAGCAGTACTTC. This sequence encodes CAGPGGCLNRDYEQYF. This chain joins TRBV12-1 and TRBJ2-7; TRBD1 is the table's D call, not checked against the DNA. TRBV12-1 is marked as a pseudogene. The CDR3 consists of 16 residues.

This clonotype was observed a few times. The chain employs TRBV7-9 and TRBJ2-3; D assignment may be TRBD1 or TRBD2 (5 bases each). V was trimmed by 0 bases and J by 3 bases, leaving 13 bases between them. The germline V gene encodes CDR1 SEHNR and CDR2 FQNEAQ (reference sequence). The CDR3 loop spans 16 amino acids. The CDR3 reads CASSLASMGETDTQYF. The CDR3 bases are TGTGCCAGCAGCTTAGCGTCAATGGGGGAGACAGATACGCAGTATTTT.

This clonotype has at least ten counts. For the CDR3, the DNA is TGCGCCAGCAGCCAAATGGACAAACTGTTTTTT. Translation gives CASSQMDKLFF. The chain has TRBV4-3 and TRBJ1-4; D unclear. The V end lost 2 bases, the J end lost 11 bases, and 6 bases lay between the germline ends. The CDR3 spans 11 residues. Germline CDR1 and CDR2: LGHNA and YSLEER.

The chain joins TRBV6-2 or TRBV6-3 to TRBJ2-3; D not resolved. CDR3 length equals 14 residues. V was clipped by 1 base and J by 3 bases, with 8 bases between them. The V gene's germline CDR1 is MNHEY and CDR2 SVGEGT. CDR3 nucleotides: TGTGCCAGCAGTTACTTTGGCAATACAGATACGCAGTATTTT. Amino acids: CASSYFGNTDTQYF.

Only a few counts were recorded for this clonotype. The chain joins TRBV6-1 to TRBJ2-1; 7 positions agree with TRBD2. This CDR3 has 15 residues. Germline V gene sequence: CDR1 MNHNS, CDR2 SASEGT. With V trimmed by 4 bases and J by 2 bases, 5 bases remained unmatched. The DNA of the CDR3 is TGTGCCAGCAGTGGCGGGAGTGTGACCTACAATGAGCAGTTCTTC. Translated: CASSGGSVTYNEQFF.

This clonotype was recorded many times. The chain is built from TRBV7-8 and TRBJ2-5; TRBD2 is a possible D gene (7 bases). Germline CDR1 and CDR2: SGHVS and FQNEAQ. The V gene lost 1 base and the J gene lost 5 bases, with 23 bases spanning the gap. This CDR3 comprises 18 residues. The CDR3 DNA reads TGTGCCAGCAGCTTAGTTGGGGGTGGGGGGGCCACAAGGGAGACCCAGTACTTC. Translated, it gives CASSLVGGGGATRETQYF.

This rearrangement joins TRBV4-1 to TRBJ2-1, with D possibly being TRBD1 or TRBD2 (5 bases each). Germline lookup yields CDR1 MGHRA and CDR2 YSYEKL. The CDR3 consists of 17 residues. V was pared by 2 bases and J by 0 bases, with 14 bases between. This CDR3 reads CASSQPPGRSSYNEQFF. In DNA, the CDR3 is TGCGCCAGCAGCCAACCACCGGGACGAAGCTCCTACAATGAGCAGTTCTTC.

This clonotype has only a few counts. V usage is TRBV5-6 and J usage is TRBJ2-1; 13 bases align to TRBD2. The V segment lost 3 bases and the J segment 0 bases; nucleotides outside the gene matches: 12. Per the germline V gene, CDR1 is SGHDT and CDR2 is YYEEEE. CDR3 length: 20 residues. The DNA for the CDR3 is TGTGCCAGCAGCTACCGGACTAGCGGGAGCCCCCACCGCTCCTACAATGAGCAGTTCTTC. Its protein product is CASSYRTSGSPHRSYNEQFF.

This clonotype has at least ten counts. The rearrangement joins TRBV28 to TRBJ2-1; D is unresolved. Trimming took 3 bases from V and 8 from J, leaving 14 bases between them. The V gene's germline CDR1 is MDHEN and CDR2 SYDVKM. CDR3 length: 14 residues. The CDR3 bases are TGTGCCAGCAGTTTGGCCTACCTCGTCTATGAGCAGTTCTTC. It specifies CASSLAYLVYEQFF.

This clonotype was detected ten times or more. The V and J genes are TRBV7-8 and TRBJ1-5, with D unresolved. Trimming left V 1 base short and J 3 bases short, with 4 bases between. CDR1 is SGHVS, CDR2 FQNEAQ, per germline. The CDR3 runs to 13 residues. The CDR3 DNA reads as TGTGCCAGCAGCTTAGTCTCCAATCAGCCCCAGCATTTT. Amino acids: CASSLVSNQPQHF.